Here is one T cell receptor (beta chain) with its context. There is no known antigen for this receptor. No base quality values were provided; no much bigger clone lies one nucleotide off. These data come from a study of blood T cell repertoires in COVID-19 (TCRdb year 2020). Background on the whole study: Samples covering the acute and convalescent phases of COVID-19 were provided by collaborators in the United States, Italy and Spain. The material from the prospective study consisted of cDNA or gDNA derived from T cells, B-cell-depleted T cells, or PBMCs. The dataset comprised deeply sampled blood TCRbeta repertoires from subjects exposed to, actively infected with, or recovered from COVID-19. The repertoires were released in a freely available public database intended as a resource for research on the immune response to SARS-CoV-2. Samples came from the ongoing ImmuneRACE study (first 160 participants) plus 1,254 subjects from 6 global collaborators. Nearly every sample came with metadata listing a de-identified subject ID, COVID-19 status, age in years and sex. HLA class I and class II types, where available, came from metadata supplied by the sample provider rather than from assay-based typing.

Trimming takes 6 bases off V and 2 bases off J; junction bases not matched to a gene: 13. CDR1 and CDR2 are read off the germline V gene (reference sequence) as LNHDA and SQIVND. The CDR3 runs 17 amino acids, cysteine and phenylalanine included. Only the CDR3 part of the read is kept: 51 bases, read in frame from the first base. Broader findings and caveats from the paper: Clinical and demographic metadata were provided uncurated, with the amount varying by source and participant.

The immunoSEQ Assay, a bias-controlled multiplex PCR, was used to amplify TCRbeta CDR3 regions from genomic DNA. The study's processing was this. The number of nucleated cells in each sample was estimated by amplification of reference gene primers within the assay. To quantify the absolute abundance of each unique TCRbeta CDR3 rearrangement, sequence reads were collapsed and filtered. Productive Simpson clonality was computed per sample as the square root of Simpson's diversity index over productive rearrangements. Here the immuneACCESS table is served through TCRdb, limited to in-frame sequences with V and J called. Missing clones are a known gap in these copies; in checked studies unresolved V genes cover under half, and the rest lacks a known reason. That table supplies the V and J calls and clone size; D and trimming were determined from the DNA. For this sample the table gives some 150,000 clones, of which roughly 80% were detected only once. The ten largest clonotypes hold roughly 29% of the sample.

Whole blood was collected in K2EDTA tubes by collaborating institutions according to the institutions' own protocols. For TCRbeta analysis, collaborators shipped samples in one of three forms: frozen whole blood, isolated PBMCs, or DNA extracted from either of those sample types. This chain joins TRBV19 to TRBJ2-3; 8 bases in between match TRBD1. Sequenced sample: peripheral blood. The sequence was obtained from a woman in her sixties with acute or convalescent COVID-19. The nucleotide sequence reads as follows: TGTGCCAGTAGCGAATCCCTGGCAGGGGGCTACACAGATACGCAGTATTTT. It translates as CASSESLAGGYTDTQYF.